This TCR beta chain was recorded in a study of cytomegalovirus exposure and HLA in healthy donors (dated by TCRdb to about 2017). About the full investigation: In an earlier analysis of 587 of the donors, 250 to 300 Gb of sequence data and 100 million or so unique TCR beta sequences from some 170 million T cells were reported. Of the approximately 400 genotyped donors, around 81% fell in the genetic ancestry cluster associated with self-reported Caucasian donors. In the later analysis, no new phenotypic data were used to find candidate immune exposures; instead, reliance was placed on TCR beta sequences and their occurrence across donors. Every discovery cohort repertoire had been produced on one sequencing platform. High-throughput TCR immunosequencing, statistical association of individual TCRs with disease status, and machine learning were combined to predict cytomegalovirus infection status. The number of donors typed differed by locus, with about 629-640 for A, B, C, DRB1 and DQB1, around 560 for DQA1, 606 for DPA1, and approximately 470 for DPB1. On average, roughly 250,000 unique TCR beta nucleotide sequences were sequenced per donor among 350 to 400 genotyped donors of the cohort, with about 17% of those sequences being non-productive. Roughly five DR-DQ haplotypes were treated as single units for association and clustering because of strong linkage in the cohort. A later analysis re-analyzed previously published TCR beta repertoires from 600 to 850 donors and added high-resolution HLA genotyping to study TCR occurrence patterns. The study used immunosequencing to profile the T cell repertoires of around 600 subjects and linked those repertoires to cytomegalovirus serostatus. In a later genetic analysis, genome-wide SNP genotypes for about 65% of the roughly 670 donors were used, and that subset was treated as a discovery cohort. The study was designed to test whether signatures of past pathogen exposure could be identified by cataloging public T cell receptors. An early release covering 550 to 700 HLA-typed donors comprised around 300 gigabases of sequencing data and roughly 85 million unique TCR sequences. Donor age, sex, ethnicity and CMV serostatus were compiled alongside the repertoire data. In an earlier analysis of more than 550 of the donors, high-throughput TCR beta sequencing was used to judge whether each TCR beta V gene segment behaved as functional or pseudogenic. HLA typing included class I and class II loci at four-digit resolution. A separate validation cohort of 100 to 150 different subjects was used in addition to the approximately 670-subject first cohort. The research as a whole found: According to a later genetic analysis, donors in an Asian-associated ancestry cluster had fewer N-insertions in productive TCRs than the roughly 700-donor mean. In an earlier analysis of approximately 600 of the donors, most TCR beta V segments were observed in productive rearrangements about 87% or about 30% of the time, broadly matching IMGT annotations. When HLA alleles, especially DR and DQ, strongly co-occurred, attributing TCR associations to individual alleles was difficult. V-gene and J-gene trimming of TCR beta chains was associated with a missense DCLRE1C variant in a later genetic analysis, and the association was replicated in an independent cohort. Specific HLA alleles were associated with some 15,000 TCR beta sequences at a false discovery rate of 0.05 in a later analysis. In a later analysis, HLA-associated TCR beta chains were found to be more clonally expanded and to have lower generation probabilities than equally common non-associated chains. In vitro tests confirmed that a few of the cytomegalovirus-associated TCR beta chains recognize cytomegalovirus antigens. Because HLA typing was missing for some donors at each locus, association tests included only the typed subset. Most TCR sequences were seen in very few donors, while some public TCRs were found in many individuals. The earlier analysis of almost 600 of the donors excluded some 15 rarely observed V segments, including chromosome 9 orphons, because counts were too low. A total of 150 to 200 TCR beta chains were listed by the study as associated with cytomegalovirus. A later analysis reported that several top co-occurrence clusters appeared linked to parvovirus B19, influenza, CMV and Epstein-Barr virus. CMV serostatus was the only immune exposure information available for the cohort. A group of highly shared sequence variants was considered likely to be a technical artifact of the sequencing pipeline. The authors suggested that the approach could potentially be generalized to other disease states and immunological phenotypes. This cohort had only TCR beta chains sequenced, and the lack of alpha or paired-chain data limited which features could be detected. The 87-base-pair reads could not distinguish some IMGT-functional V segments, including TRBV6-2 and TRBV6-3, so those segments were excluded. A later analysis found that most CMV-associated TCR beta chains appeared HLA-restricted, with HLA associations seemingly driven largely by CMV exposure. Correlated functional status among segregating V segments might be attributable to linkage disequilibrium, but an unknown experimental factor could not be ruled out. A further reported finding was that TCR beta sequences accurately predicted the HLA-A and HLA-B alleles for most subjects in the first cohort. The classifier was reported to diagnose cytomegalovirus status with high specificity and sensitivity in both the original and validation cohorts. Roughly uniform sequencing depth across donors was assumed in presence/absence analyses, although this assumption may not hold. According to a later analysis, TCR association rates differed among HLA loci, with DRB1 alleles showing the most associated TCRs and HLA-C alleles showing the fewest.

The CDR1 and CDR2 encoded by the germline V gene (reference sequence) are LNHDA and SQIVND. The CDR3 measures 15 amino acids from cysteine to phenylalanine. The retained sequence is limited to the CDR3, 45 bases, with the frame set at the first base. The germline V and J ends show losses of 3 bases and 4 bases respectively, and no gene match explains 6 bases of the junction. In the case of this clone: It has no known antigen specificity. No clone much larger than this one lies a single base away; base qualities are absent.

The cohort comprised some 730 healthy bone marrow donors. At the time of sampling, all cohort members were nominally healthy, though unrecorded immune exposures were likely present. The donor tested CMV seronegative, placing the donor among the 350 or so seronegative members of the cohort. Every donor gave a peripheral blood sample, and the peripheral blood mononuclear cells from that sample were used for TCR beta sequencing. The Qiagen DNeasy Blood Extraction Kit was used to extract genomic DNA from the blood cell samples. Library prep was done by the immunoSEQ multiplex PCR assay. For the multiplex PCR, a mixture combining 60 forward primers for TCR Vbeta segments and 13 reverse primers for TCR Jbeta segments was used. The CDR3 region of rearranged TCR beta genes was amplified from genomic DNA with a multiplex PCR assay. The amplified TCR beta libraries were sequenced on the Illumina HiSeq System as 87-base-pair reads. The authors' analysis ran thus. A later analysis tallied about 77 million unique TCR beta chains across the roughly 610 repertoires, and around 9.9 million of those chains were shared by two or more donors. A nearest-neighbor algorithm error-corrected the raw reads and collapsed the reads into unique sequences, merging closely related sequences to remove PCR and sequencing errors. Alignment of CDR3 sequences to IMGT reference sequences was used to assign V, D and J gene segments. For a sequence to be retained, a match of at least six nucleotides to both a V gene segment and a J gene segment was required. A rearrangement counted as productive if the CDR3 had no stop codons and remained in frame with V and J, and every other rearrangement counted as non-productive. CDR3 was defined by IMGT convention, running from the second conserved V-encoded cysteine to the conserved J-encoded phenylalanine. The earlier analysis of about 610 of the donors excluded sequences that lacked an unambiguous match to a single V gene segment. In an earlier analysis of 587 of the donors, a V segment was called functional when productive rearrangements were above 56.7%, and segregating when the standard deviation between donors exceeded 5%. To diagnose cytomegalovirus status from the catalog of TCR beta chain sequences, a statistical classification framework was built. A later analysis assigned V and J genes by comparing TCR nucleotide sequences with IMGT/GENE-DB human TR gene sequences. A later analysis assigned CDR3 sequences and most-parsimonious VDJ recombination scenarios with the TCRdist pipeline. A later analysis defined each TCR beta chain by its CDR3 amino acid sequence plus V-gene family, and excluded reads lacking a unique V-gene family. A later analysis removed several hundred highly shared, low-generation-probability nucleotide sequences to deal with suspected cross-contamination and a sequencing artifact. In a later analysis, a clonal expansion index for each public chain was calculated from normalized within-repertoire ranks of inferred template counts. In a later analysis, generation probabilities were computed using a VDJ recombination model fitted to out-of-frame rearrangements, and the results were checked against IGoR. A later analysis scored TCR-TCR, TCR-HLA and TCR-CMV co-occurrence with hypergeometric tests, applying a repertoire-size bias correction to TCR pairs. A later analysis estimated false discovery rates by permuting HLA or CMV assignments 20 times. In a later analysis, co-occurring TCRs were grouped using DBSCAN, with TCRdist sequence similarity added in when clustering inside HLA-allele-positive subsets. Repertoires with fewer than 30,000 or more than 120,000 public chains, plus five repertoires with anomalous nucleotide sharing, were excluded from co-occurrence clustering. This immuneACCESS table, as held by TCRdb, lists in-frame sequences with V and J called but not all clones. Of the missing ones, under half trace to an unresolved V gene in checked studies; the others have no known cause. The D gene and trimming were derived from the DNA, and the V and J assignments and clone size from that table. In this sample the table shows roughly 130,000 clones, over 75% of which occur a single time. The ten largest make up roughly 0.5% of the sample.

This receptor was identified in a middle-aged woman in good health and CMV-seronegative. Sequences were obtained from PBMCs. This chain is built from TRBV19 and TRBJ1-2; 9 bases in the middle match TRBD1. The CDR3 is CASSIYGQGIYGYTF. The sequence in DNA is TGTGCCAGTAGTATTTACGGACAGGGGATCTATGGCTACACCTTC.